Reported below is one TCR beta chain. Its antigen is as yet unknown. This entry belongs to a study of OX40 agonist ivuxolimab in advanced cancers. Study at large: Cancers in dose escalation were hepatocellular, melanoma, renal cell and head and neck. Whole-study findings and limits: CD4+ and CD8+ T cells in blood underwent clonal expansion by week 6 at 0.1 to 3.0 mg/kg.

Produced via immunoSEQ multiplex PCR; TCRdb's table is partial and in-frame only. Counted here are about 100,000 clones, around 91% occurring once; the ten biggest clones make up around 1.5%. The CDR3 length is 14 residues. Germline V gene lookup returns CDR1 SGHAT and CDR2 FQNNGV. V lost 1 base, J lost 4 bases, and 8 bases lay in between. The TCR sequence derives from an adult with an advanced solid tumor such as melanoma, head and neck, liver or kidney cancer. V gene TRBV11-2 combines with J gene TRBJ2-1; D is undetermined. This sample comprised CD4+ or CD8+ T cells sorted from blood, obtained in a trial of the OX40 agonist ivuxolimab. CDR3 nucleotide sequence: TGTGCCAGCAGCTTAGGGACGGAATACAATGAGCAGTTCTTC. This gives the protein CASSLGTEYNEQFF.